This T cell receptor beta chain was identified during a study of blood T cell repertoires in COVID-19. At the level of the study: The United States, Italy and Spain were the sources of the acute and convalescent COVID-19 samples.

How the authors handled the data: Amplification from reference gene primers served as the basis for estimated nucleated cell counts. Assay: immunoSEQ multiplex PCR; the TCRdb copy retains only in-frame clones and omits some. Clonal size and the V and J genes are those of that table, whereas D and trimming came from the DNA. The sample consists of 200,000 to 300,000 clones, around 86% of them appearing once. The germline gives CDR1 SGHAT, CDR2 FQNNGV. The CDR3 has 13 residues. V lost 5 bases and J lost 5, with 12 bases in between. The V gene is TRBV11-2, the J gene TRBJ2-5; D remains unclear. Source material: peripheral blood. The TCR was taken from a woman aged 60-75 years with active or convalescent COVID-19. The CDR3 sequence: CASSGRYTETQYF. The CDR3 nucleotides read TGTGCCAGCAGCGGTCGATACACGGAGACCCAGTACTTC.